This record looks at one TCR beta chain sequence and its context. This record comes from a study of blood T cell repertoires in COVID-19. Study-level background: COVID-19 samples collected from the United States, Italy and Spain covered acute and convalescent phases. In each case, the material was cDNA or gDNA derived from T cells, B-cell-depleted T cells, or PBMCs.

In the original workflow: Amplification from reference gene primers served as the basis for estimated nucleated cell counts. Method: immunoSEQ multiplex PCR; TCRdb's copy keeps in-frame clones and lacks some. V, J and clone size are taken as reported in that table, and D and trimming were inferred from the DNA itself. This table has about 89,000 clones, approximately 79% appearing once. The sequencing sample was made of peripheral blood. The source of this sequence is a woman older than 75 with acute or convalescent COVID-19.

DNA of the CDR3: TGCAGCGTTCGGGGTCGGATGAACACTGAAGCTTTCTTT. Protein sequence: CSVRGRMNTEAFF. This chain uses TRBV29-1 with TRBJ1-1; D remains ambiguous. Trimming cost V 5 bases and J 0 bases, with 10 bases left between them. Per the germline V gene, CDR1 is SQVTM and CDR2 is ANQGSEA. The CDR3 totals 13 residues.